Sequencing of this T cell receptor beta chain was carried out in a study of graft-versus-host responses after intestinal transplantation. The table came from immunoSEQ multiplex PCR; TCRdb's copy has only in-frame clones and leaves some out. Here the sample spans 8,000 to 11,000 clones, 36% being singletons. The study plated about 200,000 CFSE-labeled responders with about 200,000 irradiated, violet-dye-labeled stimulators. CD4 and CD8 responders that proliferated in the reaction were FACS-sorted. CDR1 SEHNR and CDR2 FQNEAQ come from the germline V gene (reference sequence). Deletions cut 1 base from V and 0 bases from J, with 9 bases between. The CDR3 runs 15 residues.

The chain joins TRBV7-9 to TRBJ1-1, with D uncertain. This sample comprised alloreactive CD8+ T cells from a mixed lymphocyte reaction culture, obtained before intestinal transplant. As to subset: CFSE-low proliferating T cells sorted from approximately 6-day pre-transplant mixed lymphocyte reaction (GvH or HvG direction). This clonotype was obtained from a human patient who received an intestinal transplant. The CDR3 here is CASSLVEGMNTEAFF. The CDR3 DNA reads TGTGCCAGCAGCTTAGTGGAGGGCATGAACACTGAAGCTTTCTTT.